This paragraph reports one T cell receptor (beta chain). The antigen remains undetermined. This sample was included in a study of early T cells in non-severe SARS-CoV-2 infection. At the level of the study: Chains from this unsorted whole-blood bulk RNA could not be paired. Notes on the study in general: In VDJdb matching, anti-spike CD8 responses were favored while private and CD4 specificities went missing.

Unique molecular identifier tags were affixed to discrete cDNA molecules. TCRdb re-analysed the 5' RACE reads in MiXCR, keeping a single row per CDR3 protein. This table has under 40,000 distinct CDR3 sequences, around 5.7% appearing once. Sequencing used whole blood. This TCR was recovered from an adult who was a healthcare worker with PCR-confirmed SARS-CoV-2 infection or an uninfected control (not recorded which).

The DNA for the CDR3 is TGTGCCAGCAGTTACTCCCCCCGATGGGAGGTTCTGCACGTAGAGACCCAGTACTTC. Its protein is CASSYSPRWEVLHVETQYF. The gene calls are TRBV6-6 and TRBJ2-5, with D perhaps matching TRBD2 (6 bases). CDR1 and CDR2 from the germline V gene are MNHNY and SVGAGI (reference sequence). Trimming stripped 0 bases from V and 4 bases from J, with 24 bases between. CDR3 length: 19 amino acids.